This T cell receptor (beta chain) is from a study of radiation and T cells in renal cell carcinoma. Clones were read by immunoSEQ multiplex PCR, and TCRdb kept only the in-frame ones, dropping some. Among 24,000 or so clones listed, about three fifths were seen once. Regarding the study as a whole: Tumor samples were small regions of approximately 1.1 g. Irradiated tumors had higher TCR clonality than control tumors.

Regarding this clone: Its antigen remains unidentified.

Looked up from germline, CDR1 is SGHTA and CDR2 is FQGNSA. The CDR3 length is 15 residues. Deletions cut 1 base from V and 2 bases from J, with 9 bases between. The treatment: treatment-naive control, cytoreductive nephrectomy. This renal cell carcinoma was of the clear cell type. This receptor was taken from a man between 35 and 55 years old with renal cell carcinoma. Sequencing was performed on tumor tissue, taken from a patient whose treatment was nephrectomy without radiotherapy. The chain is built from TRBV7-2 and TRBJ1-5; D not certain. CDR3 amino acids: CASSLDWGGNQPQHF. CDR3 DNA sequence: TGTGCCAGCAGCTTAGACTGGGGTGGCAATCAGCCCCAGCATTTT.